These T cell receptor beta chains were read from a single sample in a study of T cell responses to AZD1222 COVID-19 vaccine. Generated by immunoSEQ multiplex PCR, the TCRdb table keeps only in-frame clones and is missing some. The data show over 100,000 clones, more than 85% seen once. Material: peripheral blood, obtained on day 0 of AZD1222 vaccination. The receptors shown here come from an adult in good health. CDR3s include the opening cysteine and the closing phenylalanine or tryptophan. A D gene is named only where the DNA matches it firmly. The size entry is marked missing in some rows and otherwise reads once, few, many or a size class.

D gene,V gene,clone size,J gene,CDR3 DNA,CDR3 protein
-,TRBV20-1,-,TRBJ2-1,TGCAGTGCTAGTATTGGAGGACAGGGAGGGGATGAGCAGTTCTTC,CSASIGGQGGDEQFF
-,TRBV27,-,TRBJ2-2,TGTGCCAGCAAGAAGGGGGGCGGGGAGCTGTTTTTT,CASKKGGGELFF
-,TRBV20-1,-,TRBJ1-4,TGCAGTGCTAGTAAGGCAACGGAAAAACTGTTTTTT,CSASKATEKLFF
-,TRBV30,-,TRBJ1-1,TGTGCCTGGGCCCTTCAGGGGAACACTGAAGCTTTCTTT,CAWALQGNTEAFF
-,TRBV3-1/TRBV3-2,-,TRBJ2-5,TGTGCCAGCAGCCGAAAAGAGACCCAGTACTTC,CASSRKETQYF
-,TRBV14,-,TRBJ1-2,TGTGCCAGCAGCCAAGGGGTCTATGGCTACACCTTC,CASSQGVYGYTF
-,TRBV12-3/TRBV12-4,once,TRBJ2-7,TGTGCCAGCAGTCCCTCGAGCTACCGGCAGTACTTC,CASSPSSYRQYF
-,TRBV7-6,few,TRBJ2-2,TGTGCCAGCAGCCTAGAGGCGACACGGCGGAGGAGAGACACCGGGGAGCTGTTTTTT,CASSLEATRRRRDTGELFF
-,TRBV6-5,-,TRBJ2-2,TGTGCCACCAGGGACGGAGAGGGCACCGGGGAGCTGTTTTTT,CATRDGEGTGELFF
-,TRBV7-3,-,TRBJ2-2,TGTGCCAGCAGCTTAATCCCCGCCGAGGGGGGCGGGGAGCTGTTTTTT,CASSLIPAEGGGELFF
TRBD1,TRBV28,-,TRBJ2-1,TGTGCCAGCAGTCCCGGCGCCGGGACAGGGAAGCACAATGAGCAGTTCTTC,CASSPGAGTGKHNEQFF
-,TRBV28,-,TRBJ2-6,TGTGCCAGCCACCTGGGGGGCCTGGAGGGGGCCAACGTCCTGACTTTC,CASHLGGLEGANVLTF
-,TRBV30,-,TRBJ1-5,TGTGCCTGGGGGCGGGACAGCAATCAGCCCCAGCATTTT,CAWGRDSNQPQHF
-,TRBV11-3,-,TRBJ2-7,TGTGCCAGCAGCTCCCCAAGGCCCGGGGCCTACGAGCAGTACTTC,CASSSPRPGAYEQYF
-,TRBV6-5,-,TRBJ1-2,TGTGCCAGCAGTTACTCGGGGGGGGCACCTAACTATGGCTACACCTTC,CASSYSGGAPNYGYTF
-,TRBV7-9,-,TRBJ1-2,TGTGCCAGCGCCGCGGGGGGCGCAGGGTATGGCTACACCTTC,CASAAGGAGYGYTF
-,TRBV27,-,TRBJ1-2,TGTGCCAGCAGTTTAAGGTCGGAGTATGGCTACACCTTC,CASSLRSEYGYTF
-,TRBV19,-,TRBJ1-5,TGTGCCAGTAGTATGGTAGGGAAGGGTCAGCCCCAGCATTTT,CASSMVGKGQPQHF
-,TRBV7-2,-,TRBJ2-7,TGTGCCAGCAGCGCGTCCTCCTACGAGCAGTACTTC,CASSASSYEQYF
TRBD1,TRBV6-6,once,TRBJ1-2,TGTGCCAGCAGGTCCCCGGGACAGGGGTATGGCTACACCTTC,CASRSPGQGYGYTF